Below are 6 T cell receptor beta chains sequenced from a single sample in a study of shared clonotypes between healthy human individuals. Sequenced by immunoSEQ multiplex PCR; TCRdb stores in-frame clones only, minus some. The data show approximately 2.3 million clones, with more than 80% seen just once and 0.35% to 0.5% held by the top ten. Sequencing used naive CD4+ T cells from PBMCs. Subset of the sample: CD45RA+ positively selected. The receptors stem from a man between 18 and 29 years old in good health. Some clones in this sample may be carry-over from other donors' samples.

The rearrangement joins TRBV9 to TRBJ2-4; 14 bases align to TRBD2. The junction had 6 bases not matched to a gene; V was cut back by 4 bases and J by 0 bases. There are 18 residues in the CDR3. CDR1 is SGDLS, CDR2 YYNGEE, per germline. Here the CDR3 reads CASSPGTSGRLAKNIQYF. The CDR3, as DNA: TGTGCCAGCAGCCCAGGGACTAGCGGGAGACTAGCCAAAAACATTCAGTACTTC.

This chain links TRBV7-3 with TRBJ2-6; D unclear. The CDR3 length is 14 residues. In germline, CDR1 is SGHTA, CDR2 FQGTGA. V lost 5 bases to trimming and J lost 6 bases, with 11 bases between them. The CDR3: CASSPVPEANVLTF. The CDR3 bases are TGTGCCAGCAGCCCCGTCCCGGAGGCCAACGTCCTGACTTTC. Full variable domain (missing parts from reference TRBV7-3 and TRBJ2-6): GAGVSQTPSNKVTEKGKYVELRCDPISGHTALYWYRQSLGQGPEFLIYFQGTGAADDSGLPNDRFFAVRPEGSVSTLKIQRTERGDSAVYLCASSPVPEANVLTFGAGSRLTVL.

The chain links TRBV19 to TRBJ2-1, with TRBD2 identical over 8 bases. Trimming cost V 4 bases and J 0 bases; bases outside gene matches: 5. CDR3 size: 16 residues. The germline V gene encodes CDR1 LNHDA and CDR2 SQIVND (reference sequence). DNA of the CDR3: TGTGCCAGTAGTACCGAAACTAGCGGCTCCTACAATGAGCAGTTCTTC. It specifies CASSTETSGSYNEQFF.

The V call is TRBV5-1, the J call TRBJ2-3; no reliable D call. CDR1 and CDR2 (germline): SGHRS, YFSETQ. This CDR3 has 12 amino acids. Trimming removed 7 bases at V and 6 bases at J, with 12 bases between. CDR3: CASYANRDTQYF. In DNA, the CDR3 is TGCGCCAGCTACGCAAACCGGGATACGCAGTATTTT.

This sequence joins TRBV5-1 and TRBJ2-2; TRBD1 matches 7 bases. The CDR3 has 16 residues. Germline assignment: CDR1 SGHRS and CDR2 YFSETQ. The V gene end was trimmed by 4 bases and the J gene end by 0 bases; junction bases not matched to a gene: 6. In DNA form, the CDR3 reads TGCGCCAGCAGCCGGGACAGCCTCACGAACACCGGGGAGCTGTTTTTT. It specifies CASSRDSLTNTGELFF.

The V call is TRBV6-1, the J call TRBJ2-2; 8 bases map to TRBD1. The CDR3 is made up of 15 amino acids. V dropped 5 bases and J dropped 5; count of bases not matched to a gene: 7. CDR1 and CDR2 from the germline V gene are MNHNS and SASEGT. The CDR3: CASSTGQGRTGELFF. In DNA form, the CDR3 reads TGTGCCAGCAGTACCGGACAGGGAAGAACCGGGGAGCTGTTTTTT.